A single sample gave rise to the 31 T cell receptor beta chains below, sequenced in a study of T cell repertoires in cytomegalovirus infection. Each CDR3 protein is one row after TCRdb ran MiXCR on the reads. The repertoire holds about half a million distinct CDR3 sequences, with roughly a third as singletons. The antigens of these receptors remain unknown. The source material was cultured PBMCs, sampled from culture after CMV antigen stimulation. These TCRs come from a human donor in good health (CMV status not recorded). Some clones in this sample may be carry-over from other donors' samples.

A few counts support this clonotype. This chain uses TRBV29-1 with TRBJ1-1, with 8 bases aligning to TRBD1. CDR3 length equals 15 residues. CDR1 and CDR2 from the germline V gene are SQVTM and ANQGSEA. With V trimmed by 7 bases and J by 4 bases, 14 bases remained unmatched. The CDR3 is CSAMGAGGLGTEAFF. The CDR3 DNA reads as TGCAGCGCCATGGGGGCAGGGGGCTTAGGCACTGAAGCTTTCTTT.

The V gene is TRBV18, the J gene TRBJ1-1; D is ambiguous. This CDR3 is built from 14 residues. V shed 7 bases and J shed 0 bases, with 12 bases lying between them. CDR1 and CDR2 (germline): KGHSH, LQKENI. CDR3 nucleotides: TGTGCCAGCTTACCCACAAGACTGAACACTGAAGCTTTCTTT. This codes for CASLPTRLNTEAFF.

There are a few counts of this clonotype. The chain couples TRBV4-1 to TRBJ2-5, with TRBD2 matching over 11 bases. CDR1 is MGHRA, CDR2 YSYEKL, per germline. This CDR3 has 15 amino acids. V dropped 5 bases and J dropped 3; count of bases not matched to a gene: 5. DNA for the CDR3: TGCGCCAGCAGCGTAGAGGGACTAGCGGAAGAGACCCAGTACTTC. Amino acids: CASSVEGLAEETQYF.

This clonotype was seen a few times. The chain combines TRBV6-2 or TRBV6-3 with TRBJ1-5; TRBD1 matches 7 bases. The CDR3 length is 15 residues. CDR1 and CDR2 from the germline V gene are MNHEY and SVGEGT. V dropped 6 bases and J dropped 2; count of bases not matched to a gene: 7. CDR3 coding DNA: TGTGCCAGCAGGAGAGGGGGCTCGGGCAATCAGCCCCAGCATTTT. Translating it yields CASRRGGSGNQPQHF.

The genes are TRBV7-9 and TRBJ1-1; TRBD1 might be the D (6 bases). CDR1 is SEHNR, CDR2 FQNEAQ, per germline (reference sequence). The CDR3 has 15 amino acids. Between the trimmed V and J ends, which lost 4 bases and 5 bases, there was a span of 17 bases. The DNA for the CDR3 is TGTGCCAGCAGCTCCGACCGGAGGGGGGTTACTGAAGCTTTCTTT. Translating it yields CASSSDRRGVTEAFF.

The gene calls are TRBV20-1 and TRBJ2-7, with 8 bases matching TRBD2. Trimming cost V 4 bases and J 4 bases; bases outside gene matches: 6. Looked up from germline, CDR1 is DFQATT and CDR2 is SNEGSKA (reference sequence). The length of the CDR3 is 13 residues. CDR3 nucleotides: TGCAGTGCTAAGGCGGGAGGTCAGTACGAGCAGTACTTC. It specifies CSAKAGGQYEQYF.

Ten or more counts support this clonotype. The chain carries TRBV7-2 and TRBJ2-5, with D unresolved. There are 14 residues in the CDR3. Germline assignment: CDR1 SGHTA and CDR2 FQGNSA. V was pared by 5 bases and J by 2 bases, with 12 bases between. CDR3 amino acids: CASSLNRRQETQYF. CDR3 DNA sequence: TGTGCCAGCAGCCTCAATCGGCGACAAGAGACCCAGTACTTC.

This clonotype came up many times. V is TRBV7-2 and J is TRBJ2-5, with a possible D match to TRBD2 (6 bases). The ends were cut back, 5 bases at V and 5 bases at J, with 12 bases in the middle. Germline-derived CDR1 and CDR2 are SGHTA and FQGNSA. This CDR3 spans 13 amino acids. The CDR3 loop reads CASSGGDWETQYF. The CDR3 bases are TGTGCCAGCAGCGGCGGGGATTGGGAGACCCAGTACTTC.

The chain is built from TRBV5-1 and TRBJ2-6, with TRBD1 as a possible D gene (6 bases). The V gene lost 5 bases and the J gene lost 0 bases, with 18 bases spanning the gap. The length of the CDR3 is 18 residues. CDR1 is SGHRS, CDR2 YFSETQ, per germline. The CDR3 DNA follows: TGCGCCAGCAGTTGGCCGACAGGTTACAGCTCTGGGGCCAACGTCCTGACTTTC. It codes for CASSWPTGYSSGANVLTF.

This clonotype has just one count. This sequence joins TRBV19 and TRBJ2-1; TRBD2 might be the D (6 bases). Germline CDR1 is LNHDA and CDR2 is SQIVND (reference sequence). Trimming left V 6 bases short and J 12 bases short, with 12 bases between. This CDR3 contains 11 residues. The CDR3 spells CASSLGGGQFF. Written as DNA, the CDR3 is TGTGCCAGTAGCCTCGGGGGTGGGCAGTTCTTC.

The CDR3 coding sequence is TGCGCCAGCAGCCTCTGGACTAGCGGGACGTACCATGAGCAGTTCTTC. It encodes CASSLWTSGTYHEQFF. The chain employs TRBV4-3 and TRBJ2-1; TRBD2 matches 12 bases. V lost 4 bases, J lost 8 bases, and 9 bases stayed unmatched. CDR3 size: 16 residues. Germline values: CDR1 LGHNA, CDR2 YSLEER.

The chain combines TRBV6-1 with TRBJ1-2, with TRBD1 as a possible D gene (5 bases). Germline V gene lookup returns CDR1 MNHNS and CDR2 SASEGT. The CDR3 covers 14 residues. Trimming shortened V by 0 bases and J by 5 bases, and 10 bases separated the two germline ends. The DNA of the CDR3 is TGTGCCAGCAGTGAAGCGGGGGGAAAGTATGGCTACACCTTC. As protein: CASSEAGGKYGYTF.

This clonotype was seen ten or more times. This chain joins TRBV6-2 or TRBV6-3 and TRBJ2-2, with 10 nucleotides matching TRBD1. The CDR3 is 15 amino acids. Germline-derived CDR1 and CDR2 are MNHEY and SVGEGT. J was trimmed by 5 bases and V by 7 bases; bases with no gene match: 7. CDR3 in DNA: TGTGCCAGCAAGATCGGGACAGGGGATACCGGGGAGCTGTTTTTT. Amino acids: CASKIGTGDTGELFF.

This clonotype showed up many times. This clone may be a read error of a much larger clone one base away. The chain carries TRBV7-2 and TRBJ1-6, with TRBD1 identical over 7 bases. This CDR3 contains 14 residues. Germline trimming cut 3 bases from V and 7 bases from J; bases unmatched to any gene: 3. The germline V gene encodes CDR1 SGHTA and CDR2 FQGNSA. The CDR3 DNA reads as TGTGCCAGCAGCTTGGCAGGGGGGAATTCACCCCTCCACTTT. This sequence encodes CASSLAGGNSPLHF. The full variable domain, completed using reference TRBV7-2 and TRBJ1-6, is GAGVSQSPSNKVTEKGKDVELRCDPISGHTALYWYRQSLGQGLEFLIYFQGNSAPDKSGLPSDRFSAERTGGSVSTLTIQRTQQEDSAVYLCASSLAGGNSPLHFGNGTRLTVT.

A remark on this clonotype: The junction departs from the called germline gene at one end, perhaps through a read error. This chain joins TRBV12-3 or TRBV12-4 and TRBJ2-7; D possibly corresponds to TRBD2 (6 bases). The length of the CDR3 is 16 residues. The CDR3 DNA follows: TGTGCCGGCAGTCCCATCACTAGCAGAAGGGATTACGAGCAGTACTTC. Protein product: CAGSPITSRRDYEQYF.

This clonotype appeared a few times. The chain combines TRBV29-1 with TRBJ2-1; D may match TRBD1 or TRBD2 (5 bases each). Germline V CDR1 and CDR2: SQVTM, ANQGSEA. The CDR3 consists of 13 residues. The V end lost 1 base, the J end lost 5 bases, and 9 bases lay between the germline ends. The CDR3 is CSVEGDGHNEQFF. CDR3 coding DNA: TGCAGCGTTGAAGGGGACGGGCACAATGAGCAGTTCTTC.

The chain is built from TRBV6-2 or TRBV6-3 and TRBJ2-1; 10 bases are a match to TRBD2. The germline gives CDR1 MNHEY, CDR2 SVGEGT. The CDR3 has 16 amino acids. Trimming took 0 bases from V and 7 from J; bases not matched to a gene: 6. The CDR3 loop reads CASSYSGLAAGNEQFF. For the CDR3, the DNA is TGTGCCAGCAGTTACTCCGGACTAGCGGCTGGGAATGAGCAGTTCTTC.

This clonotype was seen a few times. V and J are TRBV2 and TRBJ2-2, with TRBD2 matching over 16 bases. The trim removed 6 bases at V and 7 bases at J, leaving 2 bases unmatched. Germline V gene data show CDR1 as SNHLY and CDR2 as FYNNEI. This CDR3 has 15 amino acids. CDR3 sequence: CASRGLAGGIGELFF. The CDR3 nucleotides are TGTGCCAGCAGGGGACTAGCGGGAGGGATCGGGGAGCTGTTTTTT.

V usage is TRBV29-1 and J usage is TRBJ2-6; D is unclear. The CDR3 totals 13 residues. Germline CDR1 and CDR2: SQVTM and ANQGSEA. The ends were cut back, 7 bases at V and 0 bases at J, with 7 bases in the middle. The CDR3 DNA sequence: TGCAGCGGTCAGCTCTCTGGGGCCAACGTCCTGACTTTC. Its protein is CSGQLSGANVLTF. The full variable domain, with the rest looked up from reference TRBV29-1 and TRBJ2-6, is SAVISQKPSRDICQRGTSLTIQCQVDSQVTMMFWYRQQPGQSLTLIATANQGSEATYESGFVIDKFPISRPNLTFSTLTVSNMSPEDSSIYLCSGQLSGANVLTFGAGSRLTVL.

The J gene is TRBJ1-4, the V gene TRBV4-1, with TRBD1 identical over 8 bases. After removal of 0 bases from V and 3 bases from J, the junction contained 15 bases not matched to a gene. The germline CDR1 and CDR2 sequences are MGHRA and YSYEKL. This CDR3 spans 20 amino acids. The CDR3 DNA is TGCGCCAGCAGCCAAGATGAACACAGGGGGTTCCGGATGCCTAATGAAAAACTGTTTTTT. This sequence encodes CASSQDEHRGFRMPNEKLFF.

This clonotype was seen a few times. CDR3: CASSLSRVPGIPRTQYF. The CDR3 nucleotides read TGTGCCAGCAGTTTGTCTAGGGTACCAGGGATTCCTAGGACCCAGTACTTC. This chain joins TRBV12-3 or TRBV12-4 and TRBJ2-5, with D possibly matching TRBD1 (5 bases). The CDR3 has 17 amino acids. V shed 3 bases and J shed 7 bases, with 24 bases lying between them.

The chain joins TRBV19 to TRBJ2-7; D possibly corresponds to TRBD2 (5 bases). The CDR3 spans 14 residues. The V end lost 3 bases, the J end lost 2 bases, and 11 bases lay between the germline ends. In germline, CDR1 is LNHDA, CDR2 SQIVND (reference sequence). CDR3 bases: TGTGCCAGTAGTATCGGGGATAGAGCCTACGAGCAGTACTTC. It codes for CASSIGDRAYEQYF.

This clonotype was counted only a few times. The V gene is TRBV19, the J gene TRBJ2-3, with 8 bases that match TRBD2. The CDR3 runs 19 residues. Germline lookup yields CDR1 LNHDA and CDR2 SQIVND (reference sequence). V was clipped by 3 bases and J by 1 base; unmatched bases: 15. The CDR3 coding sequence is TGTGCCAGTAGTATCCGGGCCACGAAAGCGGGAGTGGGCACAGATACGCAGTATTTT. Translated: CASSIRATKAGVGTDTQYF.

This clonotype has a handful of counts. The gene calls are TRBV6-1 and TRBJ2-1, with 7 nucleotides matching TRBD2. CDR1 is MNHNS, CDR2 SASEGT, per germline. There are 16 residues in the CDR3. V shed 6 bases, J shed 6 bases, and the junction held 14 bases outside the gene matches. The chain's CDR3 is CASSLGTGGSPNEQFF. The CDR3 region has the DNA TGTGCCAGCAGCCTGGGGACTGGCGGGAGTCCCAATGAGCAGTTCTTC.

The genes are TRBV27 and TRBJ1-5; D perhaps matches TRBD1 (5 bases). This CDR3 spans 14 amino acids. Germline-derived CDR1 and CDR2 are MNHEY and SMNVEV (reference sequence). The V end lost 10 bases, the J end lost 4 bases, and 17 bases lay between the germline ends. CDR3 sequence reads: CAKTGQGPNQPQHF. Written as DNA, the CDR3 is TGTGCCAAAACGGGGCAGGGCCCTAATCAGCCCCAGCATTTT.

V is TRBV12-3 or TRBV12-4 and J is TRBJ2-1; D may correspond to TRBD1 or TRBD2 (5 bases each). V was shortened by 6 bases and J by 3 bases, with 15 bases between the two germline ends. The CDR3 consists of 15 residues. CDR3 in DNA: TGTGCCAGCAGGCTGATCGGGGCGGGCTACAATGAGCAGTTCTTC. Residues: CASRLIGAGYNEQFF.

This clonotype was counted many times. This chain connects TRBV7-2 to TRBJ1-5; TRBD1 aligns across 7 bases. The V and J ends lost 5 bases and 7 bases, in that order; junction bases with no gene match: 14. This CDR3 is 16 amino acids long. CDR1 is SGHTA, CDR2 FQGNSA, per germline. The CDR3 DNA sequence: TGTGCCAGCAGCCCCGGTAGGCAGGGGGTCGGCCAGCCCCAGCATTTT. Protein product: CASSPGRQGVGQPQHF.

This clonotype was recorded a few times. The chain links TRBV7-2 to TRBJ1-1; D unresolved. The CDR3 runs to 14 residues. Germline CDR1 is SGHTA and CDR2 is FQGNSA. V was pared by 0 bases and J by 4 bases, with 9 bases between. CDR3 DNA: TGTGCCAGCAGCTTAGCCCGGGGAGGCACTGAAGCTTTCTTT. Translated, it gives CASSLARGGTEAFF.

There are a few counts of this clonotype. The J gene is TRBJ2-5, the V gene TRBV5-4; D uncertain. CDR1 SGHNT and CDR2 YYREEE come from the germline V gene (reference sequence). The ends were cut back, 4 bases at V and 2 bases at J, with 12 bases in the middle. The CDR3 is made up of 14 amino acids. The CDR3 DNA is TGTGCCAGCAGCCGAGTGGACCAGCAAGAGACCCAGTACTTC. Protein: CASSRVDQQETQYF.

In its sample, this clonotype was seen a few times. This chain connects TRBV19 to TRBJ1-1, with D unclear. Germline CDR1 LNHDA, CDR2 SQIVND (reference sequence). This CDR3 is built from 12 residues. V lost 3 bases and J 8 bases, leaving 10 bases between the germline ends. The CDR3 region is CASSMVRSEAFF. CDR3 bases: TGTGCCAGTAGTATGGTCCGGTCGGAAGCTTTCTTT.

This clonotype occurred a few times. The V gene is TRBV11-1, the J gene TRBJ2-5; 8 bases agree with TRBD2. The germline CDR1 and CDR2 sequences are SGHAT and FQDESV (reference sequence). With 7 bases clipped from V and 2 bases from J, the junction kept 9 bases outside the gene matches. There are 15 residues in the CDR3. CDR3 bases: TGTGCCAGCACCCAGCGGGAGCTGGATCAAGAGACCCAGTACTTC. Its translation: CASTQRELDQETQYF.